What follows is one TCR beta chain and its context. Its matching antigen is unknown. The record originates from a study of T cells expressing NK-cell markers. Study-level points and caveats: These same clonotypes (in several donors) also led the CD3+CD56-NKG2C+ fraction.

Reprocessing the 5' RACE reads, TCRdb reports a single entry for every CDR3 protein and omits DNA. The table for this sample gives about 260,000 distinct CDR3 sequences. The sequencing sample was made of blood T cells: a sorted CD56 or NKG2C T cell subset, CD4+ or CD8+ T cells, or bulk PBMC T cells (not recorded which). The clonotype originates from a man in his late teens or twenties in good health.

This chain's CDR3 is CAIRPGLAGTDTQYF. The chain combines TRBV10-3 with TRBJ2-3; the TCRdb D gene call, TRBD2, has no DNA to confirm it. The germline CDR1 and CDR2 sequences are ENHRY and SYGVKD. The CDR3 loop spans 15 amino acids.